The source of this TCR beta chain is a study of cytomegalovirus exposure and HLA in healthy donors. Study background: HLA-typed donors were the source of about 81 million unique TCRs held in an early data release.

Germline lookup yields CDR1 LGHNA and CDR2 YSLEER. V was pared by 0 bases and J by 7 bases, with 9 bases of the junction left unmatched. The CDR3 sequence is 15 residues long. Worth noting for this clone: Its cognate antigen is unknown.

Researchers ran the PCR with 60 Vbeta and 13 Jbeta primers. Using immunoSEQ multiplex PCR, the repertoire was profiled, and TCRdb retains in-frame clones only, with some absent. The table lists about 73,000 clones, over 70% of them singletons. Study-level points and caveats: Segments of the TCR beta V type were, in most cases, productive about 87% or about 30% of the time in an earlier analysis. Testing in vitro showed a few CMV-associated chains specific for CMV antigens. The study designated about 160 TCR beta chains cytomegalovirus-associated.

Sequencing used PBMCs. The V gene is TRBV4-3, the J gene TRBJ2-7; 7 positions match TRBD1. This clonotype was obtained from a man aged 70-80 years in good health and CMV-seronegative. The CDR3 DNA is TGCGCCAGCAGCCAAGATTTCGGGACAGCCTCAGAGCAGTACTTC. Translating it yields CASSQDFGTASEQYF.